The sequence of this TCR beta chain was determined in a study of OX40 agonist ivuxolimab in advanced cancers. Whole-study context: Those enrolled were 80% to 85% male, with a mean age of around 58 years and ages from about 20 to 85.

The CDR3 is 12 residues long. V shed 2 bases and J shed 4 bases, with 4 bases lying between them. The germline CDR1 and CDR2 sequences are SGHNT and YYREEE (reference sequence). TCRdb's copy holds only in-frame clones and misses some; the assay was immunoSEQ multiplex PCR. The sample has about 58,000 clones; 83% are singletons. This TCR derives from an adult with an advanced solid tumor such as melanoma, head and neck, liver or kidney cancer. The gene calls are TRBV5-4 and TRBJ2-1; D unclear. Here the sequenced sample was CD4+ or CD8+ T cells sorted from blood, taken in a trial of the OX40 agonist ivuxolimab. The CDR3 here is CASSLRYNEQFF. The CDR3 nucleotides read TGTGCCAGCAGCTTACGTTACAATGAGCAGTTCTTC.